This T cell receptor beta chain was identified in a study of blood T cell repertoires in COVID-19. At the level of the study: The analysed material was cDNA or gDNA that came from T cells, B-cell-depleted T cells, or PBMCs.

The CDR3 totals 17 residues. V lost 0 bases to trimming and J lost 4 bases; unmatched junction nucleotides: 10. The germline V gene encodes CDR1 LGHNA and CDR2 YNFKEQ. In the study's own analysis: Estimated nucleated cell counts came from reference gene primer amplification. This table comes from immunoSEQ multiplex PCR, and its TCRdb copy is limited to in-frame clones, with some not included. That table is the source of V, J and clone size, and D and trimming were worked out from the DNA. The table includes roughly 250,000 clones, about 85% detected once. The chain links TRBV4-2 to TRBJ2-7; 9 bases map to TRBD2. The sample was peripheral blood. The TCR originated in a human donor with COVID-19, enrolled during active disease. The donor label of this sample is uncertain. This chain's CDR3 is CASSQDYGGRAHYEQYF. The CDR3 nucleotides read TGTGCCAGCAGCCAAGATTACGGCGGGAGGGCCCATTACGAGCAGTACTTC.